These 5 T cell receptor beta chains originate from one sample sequenced in a study of response to subunit inactivated influenza vaccine. TCRdb redid the calling of the RT-PCR reads with MiXCR, one entry per CDR3 protein. Of 710,000 or so distinct CDR3 sequences detected, approximately 14% appear once; the ten largest clones hold 11%. The specimen comprised PBMCs from blood, sampled about 12 days after vaccination. These receptors were taken from a man aged 50 to 59 who received an inactivated influenza vaccine.

J is TRBJ2-7 and V is TRBV5-6, with TRBD2 as a possible D gene (6 bases). Germline lookup yields CDR1 SGHDT and CDR2 YYEEEE. Trimming removed 6 bases from V and 1 base from J, with 11 bases in between. This CDR3 region has 13 residues. As DNA, the CDR3 is TGTGCCAGCATGTGGGGGGATTCCTACGAGCAGTACTTC. Translated, it gives CASMWGDSYEQYF.

This clonotype was seen repeatedly, ten times or more. The chain combines TRBV7-2 with TRBJ2-3; TRBD2 matches 10 bases. The V segment lost 6 bases and the J segment 2 bases; nucleotides outside the gene matches: 5. CDR1 is SGHTA and CDR2 is FQGNSA in the germline V gene. The CDR3 contains 15 residues. CDR3 sequence (DNA): TGTGCCAGCAGGAGTAGCGGGGGGTTCACAGATACGCAGTATTTT. This translates into CASRSSGGFTDTQYF.

The genes are TRBV7-9 and TRBJ2-1; D might be TRBD2 (6 bases). V was cut by 5 bases and J by 6 bases, with 11 bases left in between. Germline V gene data show CDR1 as SEHNR and CDR2 as FQNEAQ (reference sequence). The CDR3 contains 13 residues. CDR3 bases: TGTGCCAGCAGCGAAGGGACTTTCAATGAGCAGTTCTTC. Protein product: CASSEGTFNEQFF.

In this sample, this clonotype turned up a few times. The genes are TRBV15 and TRBJ1-1; TRBD1 agrees at 8 bases. CDR1 and CDR2 from the germline V gene are LNHNV and YYDKDF (reference sequence). The V and J ends lost 1 base and 4 bases, in that order; junction bases with no gene match: 2. This CDR3 has 14 amino acids. CDR3 sequence reads: CATSRGTGITEAFF. The CDR3 DNA follows: TGTGCCACCAGCAGAGGGACAGGGATCACTGAAGCTTTCTTT.

This clonotype was recorded many times. V is TRBV6-2 or TRBV6-3 and J is TRBJ2-5; D is uncertain. This CDR3 is built from 12 residues. V lost 0 bases and J lost 3, with 2 bases in between. The germline gives CDR1 MNHEY, CDR2 SVGEGT. Here the CDR3 reads CASSYSKETQYF. In DNA, the CDR3 is TGTGCCAGCAGTTACTCGAAAGAGACCCAGTACTTC.